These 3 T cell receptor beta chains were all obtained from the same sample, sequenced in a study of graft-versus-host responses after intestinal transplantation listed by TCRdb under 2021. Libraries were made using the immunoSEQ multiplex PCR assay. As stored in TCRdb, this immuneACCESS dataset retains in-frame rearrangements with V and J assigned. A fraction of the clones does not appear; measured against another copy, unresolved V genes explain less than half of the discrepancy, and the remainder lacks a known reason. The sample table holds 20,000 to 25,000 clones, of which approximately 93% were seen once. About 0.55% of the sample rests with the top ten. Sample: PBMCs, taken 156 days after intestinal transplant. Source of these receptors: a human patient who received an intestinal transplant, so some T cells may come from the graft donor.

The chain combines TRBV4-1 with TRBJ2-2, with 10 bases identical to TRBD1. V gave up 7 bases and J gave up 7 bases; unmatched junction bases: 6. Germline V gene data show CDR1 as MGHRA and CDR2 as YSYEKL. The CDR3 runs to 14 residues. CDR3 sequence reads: CASTPGQGFGELFF. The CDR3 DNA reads TGCGCCAGCACTCCGGGACAGGGGTTCGGGGAGCTGTTTTTT.

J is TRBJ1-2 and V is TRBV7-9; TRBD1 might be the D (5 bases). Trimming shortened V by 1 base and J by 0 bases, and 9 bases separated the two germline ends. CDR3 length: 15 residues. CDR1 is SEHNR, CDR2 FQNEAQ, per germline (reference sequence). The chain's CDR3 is CASSLEYRPNYGYTF. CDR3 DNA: TGTGCCAGCAGCTTAGAGTACAGGCCTAACTATGGCTACACCTTC.

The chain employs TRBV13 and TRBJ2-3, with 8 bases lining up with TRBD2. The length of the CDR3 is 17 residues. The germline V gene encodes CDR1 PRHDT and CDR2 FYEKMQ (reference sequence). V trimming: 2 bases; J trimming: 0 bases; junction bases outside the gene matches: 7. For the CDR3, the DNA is TGTGCCAGCAGCTTACTCGTAGCGGGATTAAGCACAGATACGCAGTATTTT. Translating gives CASSLLVAGLSTDTQYF.